Following are 11 T cell receptor beta chains from one sample sequenced in a study of T cells after posttransplantation cyclophosphamide. The repertoire was sequenced with immunoSEQ multiplex PCR; TCRdb's copy has only in-frame clones and lacks some. The sample contains tens of thousands of clones, roughly 93% of which appear only once. Sequenced sample: PBMCs. These receptors were collected from a woman in her 50s in good health and a related stem cell transplant donor.

This sequence joins TRBV5-1 and TRBJ1-1, with 9 bases identical to TRBD1. Trimming removed 6 bases from V and 1 base from J; junction bases left unmatched: 4. The V gene's germline CDR1 is SGHRS and CDR2 YFSETQ. This CDR3 has 14 residues. CDR3 sequence (DNA): TGCGCCAGCACCAGGGGACAGGGGAACACTGAAGCTTTCTTT. Protein product: CASTRGQGNTEAFF.

The V and J genes are TRBV4-1 and TRBJ2-2; D perhaps matches TRBD1 (5 bases). The CDR3 is 13 residues long. Trimming stripped 3 bases from V and 6 bases from J, with 8 bases between. Germline V lookup: CDR1 MGHRA, CDR2 YSYEKL. The CDR3 loop is CASSHQGPGELFF. The CDR3 DNA reads TGCGCCAGCAGCCACCAGGGTCCCGGGGAGCTGTTTTTT.

The rearrangement joins TRBV7-6 to TRBJ2-5; 9 bases align to TRBD1. With 2 bases clipped from V and 2 bases from J, the junction kept 6 bases outside the gene matches. Germline values: CDR1 SGHVS, CDR2 FNYEAQ. CDR3 size: 16 residues. The CDR3 loop reads CASSLPRTGDQETQYF. The CDR3 DNA sequence: TGTGCCAGCAGCTTACCCCGGACAGGGGATCAAGAGACCCAGTACTTC.

The chain recombines TRBV19 with TRBJ2-7, with unresolved D. The CDR3 runs to 12 residues. Trimming removed 5 bases from V and 3 bases from J, with 8 bases in between. The germline CDR1 and CDR2 sequences are LNHDA and SQIVND (reference sequence). The CDR3 DNA reads TGTGCCAGTAGTTCCCTCCTCTACGAGCAGTACTTC. Protein sequence: CASSSLLYEQYF.

The chain joins TRBV11-2 to TRBJ2-2; perhaps TRBD1 as D (6 bases). The CDR3 consists of 19 residues. Germline-derived CDR1 and CDR2 are SGHAT and FQNNGV. V was shortened by 6 bases and J by 0 bases, with 23 bases between the two germline ends. CDR3 loop: CASRVPGTRIYSNTGELFF. For the CDR3, the DNA is TGTGCCAGCAGAGTCCCCGGGACACGTATATACTCGAACACCGGGGAGCTGTTTTTT.

The rearrangement uses TRBV5-1 and TRBJ1-1, with 7 bases lining up with TRBD1. Germline V gene lookup returns CDR1 SGHRS and CDR2 YFSETQ. J was trimmed by 3 bases and V by 4 bases; bases with no gene match: 9. The CDR3 spans 15 residues. CDR3 residues: CASSHADRADTEAFF. DNA of the CDR3: TGCGCCAGCAGCCATGCCGACAGGGCCGACACTGAAGCTTTCTTT.

The gene calls are TRBV27 and TRBJ2-1; weak D call: TRBD2 (5 bases). Germline lookup yields CDR1 MNHEY and CDR2 SMNVEV (reference sequence). The CDR3 totals 15 residues. Between the trimmed V and J ends, which lost 7 bases and 3 bases, there was a span of 16 bases. The CDR3 sequence: CASNRGVGIYNEQFF. DNA of the CDR3: TGTGCCAGCAACCGGGGAGTGGGGATCTACAATGAGCAGTTCTTC.

The chain is built from TRBV11-2 and TRBJ1-6, with 9 nucleotides matching TRBD1. The V gene end was trimmed by 4 bases and the J gene end by 0 bases; junction bases not matched to a gene: 4. Germline CDR1 and CDR2: SGHAT and FQNNGV. The CDR3 consists of 17 residues. The CDR3 bases are TGTGCCAGCAGCTCAGGACAGGGGAGCTCCTATAATTCACCCCTCCACTTT. Amino acid sequence: CASSSGQGSSYNSPLHF.

The V call is TRBV27, the J call TRBJ2-7; D not certain. Per germline, CDR1 MNHEY and CDR2 SMNVEV (reference sequence). CDR3 length equals 15 residues. With 2 bases removed from V and 0 bases from J, the gap between germline ends came to 11 bases. The CDR3 nucleotides read TGTGCCAGCAGTTTAGCGTCAGGAATCTCCTACGAGCAGTACTTC. Its protein is CASSLASGISYEQYF.

The rearrangement links TRBV5-4 to TRBJ1-1, with 8 bases that match TRBD1. The J segment lost 8 bases and the V segment lost 1 base, leaving 10 bases of the junction unmatched. This CDR3 has 15 residues. Germline V lookup: CDR1 SGHNT, CDR2 YYREEE (reference sequence). The CDR3 bases are TGTGCCAGCAGCTTGTATTTCCAGACAGGGGCCGAAGCTTTCTTT. Its protein product is CASSLYFQTGAEAFF.

The chain carries TRBV13 and TRBJ2-7; 10 bases map to TRBD1. Looked up from germline, CDR1 is PRHDT and CDR2 is FYEKMQ (reference sequence). The CDR3 has 14 amino acids. Trimming removed 5 bases from V and 3 bases from J; junction bases left unmatched: 4. The CDR3 DNA follows: TGTGCCAGCAGCATCCGGGACAGGGGCTACGAGCAGTACTTC. Its protein is CASSIRDRGYEQYF.